One sample yielded the 32 T cell receptor beta chains listed below, sequenced in a study of tumor-infiltrating lymphocytes in primary liver carcinoma. The input was approximately 0.45 ug total RNA; TCR beta cDNA was made from it with a constant-region primer. It was through three nested multiplex PCR rounds of slightly modified ARM-PCR that TCR beta libraries arose. TRBV1-TRBV30 forward primers paired with a C-beta reverse primer drove the first two PCR rounds, about 10 cycles each. TCRdb re-analysed the multiplex PCR reads in MiXCR, keeping a single row per CDR3 protein. The sample records about 120,000 distinct CDR3 sequences, around two thirds being singletons. The source material, roughly 18-31 mg of unsorted bulk tissue, was used to co-extract RNA and DNA. Sequencing was carried out using tumor-adjacent normal liver tissue. The receptors derive from a woman between 55 and 75 years old with primary liver carcinoma and hepatitis B virus infection.

In the case of this clonotype: One junction end does not reproduce the germline sequence, and a read error may be involved. The V gene is TRBV4-2, the J gene TRBJ1-5, with TRBD1 matching over 9 bases. The germline gives CDR1 LGHNA, CDR2 YNFKEQ. The length of the CDR3 is 15 residues. CDR3 nucleotide sequence: TGTGCCAGCAGTCAAGATGGACAGGGGAGTCAGCCCCAGCAATTT. It translates to CASSQDGQGSQPQQF.

The chain joins TRBV6-1 to TRBJ1-3; D not certain. In germline, CDR1 is MNHNS, CDR2 SASEGT. CDR3 length: 14 residues. The germline V and J ends were trimmed by 9 bases and 7 bases, with 19 bases remaining between them. This chain's CDR3 is CASSPGEGMNTIYF. The CDR3 nucleotides read TGTGCCAGTAGTCCTGGAGAGGGTATGAACACCATATATTTT.

Of note for this clonotype: A much larger clone lies a single base off, so this may be a read error. The V gene is TRBV7-8, the J gene TRBJ2-7, with D perhaps matching TRBD1 or TRBD2 (5 bases each). CDR1 and CDR2 (germline): SGHVS, FQNEAQ. The CDR3 runs 15 residues. The CDR3: CASSRTGTQTYEQNF. The CDR3 nucleotides read TGTGCCAGCAGCCGAACCGGGACGCAAACCTACGAGCAGAACTTC.

V and J are TRBV29-1 and TRBJ2-3; D call uncertain. V lost 4 bases to trimming and J lost 4 bases, with 15 bases between them. The V gene's germline CDR1 is SQVTM and CDR2 ANQGSEA. This CDR3 has 14 residues. The CDR3 coding sequence is TGCAGCGTTGTTGGCGGCATGGGTGCAGATACGCAGTATTTT. Translation: CSVVGGMGADTQYF.

In its sample, this clonotype was seen once. One end of the junction varies from germline; a read error may be responsible. This chain joins TRBV11-2 and TRBJ2-5; 10 bases agree with TRBD2. The CDR3 runs to 16 residues. CDR1 is SGHAT, CDR2 FQNNGV, per germline. Here the CDR3 reads CASGQVATSGSGTQSF. CDR3 coding DNA: TGTGCCAGCGGCCAGGTCGCGACTAGCGGGTCCGGGACCCAGAGCTTC.

This clonotype was counted a single time. J is TRBJ2-1 and V is TRBV10-2; TRBD2 aligns across 9 bases. Germline CDR1 WSHSY, CDR2 SAAADI. Losses at the gene ends were 7 bases for V and 7 bases for J; bases not matched to a gene: 11. The CDR3 contains 15 residues. The chain's CDR3 is CASTRSSGGPNEQFF. The CDR3, as DNA: TGCGCCAGCACTCGGAGTAGCGGGGGCCCTAATGAGCAGTTCTTC.

This chain uses TRBV6-1 with TRBJ1-2; D perhaps matches TRBD1 (5 bases). This CDR3 spans 15 amino acids. The germline CDR1 and CDR2 sequences are MNHNS and SASEGT. The CDR3 is CANSEADSGSYGYTF. DNA for the CDR3: TGTGCTAACAGTGAAGCGGACTCAGGGTCCTATGGCTACACCTTC.

V gene TRBV4-1 combines with J gene TRBJ1-5, with D tentatively TRBD1 (5 bases). The CDR3 has 21 residues. The germline V gene has CDR1 MGHRA and CDR2 YSYEKL. V was pared by 1 base and J by 3 bases, with 28 bases between. As DNA, the CDR3 is TGCGCCAGCAGCCAAGCGTCCGCAGGGATGGGAAGGGTCTGGGCCAATCAGCCCCAGCATTTT. Translation: CASSQASAGMGRVWANQPQHF.

This clonotype was detected ten times or more. This chain uses TRBV6-1 with TRBJ2-7; D is perhaps TRBD1 or TRBD2 (5 bases each). The CDR3 is made up of 15 amino acids. The V end was cut by 5 bases, the J end by 0 bases, with 14 bases between. Germline-derived CDR1 and CDR2 are MNHNS and SASEGT. CDR3 amino acids: CASSLEGTGSYEQYF. In nucleotides, the CDR3 is TGTGCCAGCAGTTTAGAAGGGACGGGCTCCTACGAGCAGTACTTC.

This clonotype has only a few counts. This clone may be a read error of a much larger clone one base away. The V and J genes are TRBV7-9 and TRBJ1-1; no clear D gene. The CDR3 extends over 13 amino acids. V shed 5 bases and J shed 7 bases, with 14 bases lying between them. Germline V gene data show CDR1 as SEHNR and CDR2 as FQNEAQ (reference sequence). The CDR3 coding sequence is TGTGCCAGCAGCGCTGATGGACTGATTGAAGCTTTCTTT. This codes for CASSADGLIEAFF.

As concerns this clonotype: This may arise from a read error, as a much more abundant clone is one base away. The J gene is TRBJ2-7, the V gene TRBV2, with D possibly called TRBD1 or TRBD2 (5 bases each). The CDR3 runs 12 residues. CDR1 is SNHLY, CDR2 FYNNEI, per germline. CDR3 region: CAGQKDSYERYF. CDR3 coding DNA: TGTGCCGGACAAAAGGACTCCTACGAGCGGTACTTC. Together with reference TRBV2 and TRBJ2-7, the CDR3 gives the full variable domain: EPEVTQTPSHQVTQMGQEVILRCVPISNHLYFYWYRQILGQKVEFLVSFYNNEISEKSEIFDDQFSVERPDGSNFTLKIRSTKLEDSAMYFCAGQKDSYERYFGPGTRLTVT.

This clonotype was seen once. Since the CDR3 does not end with the conserved phenylalanine or tryptophan, this likely comes from a read error. This sequence joins TRBV12-3 or TRBV12-4 and TRBJ1-6; D unclear. This CDR3 has 14 residues. CDR3 coding DNA: TGTGCCAGTCTGGGGTATCCATATAATTCAGCCCTCCACTGT. This sequence encodes CASLGYPYNSALHC.

This sequence joins TRBV11-1 and TRBJ2-1; no reliable D call. CDR1 and CDR2 from the germline V gene are SGHAT and FQDESV (reference sequence). V was trimmed by 1 base and J by 15 bases, leaving 28 bases between them. This CDR3 region has 17 residues. DNA of the CDR3: TGTGCCAGCAGCTTAGGGTATCCGGTATACTCCTACAATGAACCGTTCTTC. Protein sequence: CASSLGYPVYSYNEPFF.

Only a few counts were recorded for this clonotype. One junction end disagrees with the germline gene, perhaps due to a read error. The chain recombines TRBV7-7 with TRBJ2-1; 16 positions agree with TRBD2. Germline values: CDR1 SSHAT, CDR2 FNYEAQ (reference sequence). The CDR3 consists of 14 residues. The CDR3: CASSPGTSGRVLFF. CDR3 coding DNA: TGTGCTAGCAGCCCAGGGACTAGCGGGAGGGTTCTGTTCTTC.

On this clonotype itself: One base away lies a much larger clone, so this may be a sequencing read error. V gene TRBV28 combines with J gene TRBJ2-1, with a possible D match to TRBD2 (6 bases). Per the germline V gene, CDR1 is MDHEN and CDR2 is SYDVKM. V lost 8 bases and J 1 base, leaving 27 bases between the germline ends. This CDR3 is 19 amino acids long. The CDR3 DNA sequence: TGTGCCAGCTTTACCAGGGCGGGATCTGCGGGTCAGTCCTACAATGAGCAGTTCTTC. Its translation is CASFTRAGSAGQSYNEQFF.

Concerning this clonotype itself: Its ends do not fully match the called genes, so a read error is possible. This chain joins TRBV11-2 and TRBJ2-1; D is ambiguous. CDR1 and CDR2 from the germline V gene are SGHAT and FQNNGV. CDR3 size: 14 residues. CDR3 sequence reads: CTSSQELGKNEQFF. The CDR3 nucleotides are TGTACCAGCAGCCAAGAACTGGGGAAGAATGAGCAATTCTTC.

This clonotype was seen only a few times. One end of the junction fails to match germline, which may point to a read error. The rearrangement uses TRBV11-2 and TRBJ2-3; weak D call: TRBD1 (5 bases). The last part of the DNA fits TRBJ1-5 better; the J call may be wrong. The CDR3 consists of 16 residues. The germline gives CDR1 SGHAT, CDR2 FQNNGV. The CDR3 DNA is TGCGCCAGCAGCTTAGCCGAACAGGCGATCACAGATACGCAGCATTTT. Translated, it gives CASSLAEQAITDTQHF.

About this clonotype: At one boundary the junction diverges from the germline segment, which might be a read error. The chain couples TRBV28 to TRBJ2-7; TRBD1 aligns across 7 bases. The germline V gene encodes CDR1 MDHEN and CDR2 SYDVKM. This CDR3 contains 18 residues. The CDR3 DNA follows: TGTGCCAGCACTTTAAGTGTGCCGACAGGGATATCCCTCTACGAGCAGTACTTC. It is translated as CASTLSVPTGISLYEQYF.

This clonotype was seen more than once but under ten times. Its ends do not fully match the called genes, so a read error is possible. The chain links TRBV7-3 to TRBJ2-6; 8 bases map to TRBD1. CDR3 size: 18 residues. Germline values: CDR1 SGHTA, CDR2 FQGTGA. The CDR3: CASNLTVQGASGANVLTF. CDR3 coding DNA: TGTGCCAGCAACTTAACGGTCCAGGGGGCAAGTGGGGCCAACGTCCTGACTTTC.

This clonotype came up once. Germline is not matched at one junction end, which may reflect a read error. The J gene is TRBJ2-3, the V gene TRBV4-2; D unresolved. This CDR3 is 14 amino acids long. Germline V gives CDR1 LGHNA, CDR2 YNFKEQ. For the CDR3, the DNA is TGTGCCAGCAGCCAAATTAGAGGTACAAATACACAGTATTTT. It translates to CASSQIRGTNTQYF.

On this clonotype: At one end the junction does not follow the germline gene, possibly because of a read error. The V gene is TRBV29-1, the J gene TRBJ2-3; D gene uncertain. The CDR3 runs 12 residues. Germline assignment: CDR1 SQVTM and CDR2 ANQGSEA. The CDR3 reads CSVVDLSDRQYF. In DNA form, the CDR3 reads TGCAGCGTCGTCGATTTATCAGATAGGCAGTATTTC.

Only one count was recorded for this clonotype. One junction end disagrees with the germline gene, perhaps due to a read error. The chain uses TRBV5-1 and TRBJ1-4; D is perhaps TRBD1 (5 bases). The CDR3 runs 15 residues. The germline V gene encodes CDR1 SGHRS and CDR2 YFSETQ. CDR3 amino acids: CASSLLVGGIEKLLF. The CDR3 DNA reads as TGCGCCAGCAGCTTGCTTGTCGGGGGGATCGAGAAACTGCTTTTT.

This clonotype was seen ten or more times. The chain uses TRBV30 and TRBJ2-7, with 7 bases lining up with TRBD1. CDR1 GTSNPN and CDR2 SVGIG come from the germline V gene (reference sequence). The ends lost 6 bases at V and 3 bases at J; junction bases unmatched: 8. The CDR3 is 13 residues long. The CDR3 loop is CACTTGRDYEQYF. The CDR3, as DNA: TGTGCCTGCACGACAGGGAGAGACTACGAGCAGTACTTC.

Worth noting for this clonotype: Compared with germline, one end of the junction differs, possibly owing to a read error. The chain employs TRBV6-4 and TRBJ2-7; 9 bases agree with TRBD2. The CDR3 is made up of 14 amino acids. Germline assignment: CDR1 MRHNA and CDR2 SNTAGT. Here the CDR3 reads CANSVLAGSYEQYF. In nucleotides, the CDR3 is TGTGCCAACAGTGTCCTAGCGGGAAGCTACGAGCAGTACTTC.

This chain links TRBV7-8 with TRBJ2-1; TRBD2 matches at 8 bases. The CDR3 is made up of 16 amino acids. Germline-derived CDR1 and CDR2 are SGHVS and FQNEAQ. Trimming removed 1 base from V and 9 bases from J; junction bases left unmatched: 11. This chain's CDR3 is CASSLVGTSGTIEQFF. DNA of the CDR3: TGTGCCAGCAGCTTAGTTGGGACTAGTGGGACCATTGAGCAGTTCTTC.

This clonotype was recorded once. An end of the junction differs from the germline gene, which may be a read error. The chain employs TRBV7-9 and TRBJ2-7; 10 nucleotides line up with TRBD2. From germline, CDR1 is SEHNR and CDR2 FQNEAQ (reference sequence). The CDR3 is 14 amino acids. CDR3 region: CVSSLILAGDEHYF. DNA of the CDR3: TGTGTCAGCAGCTTAATCCTAGCGGGAGACGAGCATTACTTC. The whole variable domain, remainder taken from reference TRBV7-9 and TRBJ2-7, is DTGVSQNPRHKITKRGQNVTFRCDPISEHNRLYWYRQTLGQGPEFLTYFQNEAQLEKSRLLSDRFSAERPKGSFSTLEIQRTEQGDSAMYLCVSSLILAGDEHYFGPGTRLTVT.

This clonotype has just a few counts. This could be a read error, since a much larger clone is one nucleotide away. Because it lacks the conserved phenylalanine or tryptophan at the end, this CDR3 is likely a read error. The rearrangement links TRBV6-2 or TRBV6-3 to TRBJ1-2; 8 bases are a match to TRBD1. The CDR3 is 11 amino acids. With 10 bases clipped from V and 8 bases from J, the junction kept 6 bases outside the gene matches. In germline, CDR1 is MNHEY, CDR2 SVGEGT. CDR3 DNA: TGTGCCATTTACAGGGGGGACGGCTACACCTCC. Protein: CAIYRGDGYTS.

Turning to this clonotype: A single base separates this from a much larger clone, so it may be a read error. This chain connects TRBV6-5 to TRBJ1-5; 7 bases agree with TRBD1. Germline V gene sequence: CDR1 MNHEY, CDR2 SVGAGI. With V trimmed by 7 bases and J by 5 bases, 8 bases remained unmatched. The CDR3 covers 14 residues. CDR3 region: CASNWDSNYQPQHF. The CDR3 DNA is TGTGCCAGCAATTGGGACAGCAACTATCAGCCCCAGCATTTT.

About this clonotype itself: Sequence at one end of the junction differs from germline and may be a read error. This chain links TRBV13 with TRBJ2-7; 8 bases match TRBD1. There are 15 residues in the CDR3. CDR1 and CDR2 (germline): PRHDT, FYEKMQ (reference sequence). In nucleotides, the CDR3 is TGTGCCGGCAGCGCTTGGGACAGGCGGGTCAGGGGGCAGTACTTC. It encodes CAGSAWDRRVRGQYF.

This clonotype showed up many times. The chain carries TRBV6-1 and TRBJ2-7; 7 bases match TRBD1. The CDR3 runs to 14 residues. CDR1 is MNHNS and CDR2 is SASEGT in the germline V gene. V was pared by 6 bases and J by 0 bases, with 5 bases of the junction left unmatched. CDR3 DNA sequence: TGTGCCAGCAGAGACAGGGCGGGCTCCTACGAGCAGTACTTC. It yields the protein CASRDRAGSYEQYF.

Remarks on this clonotype: One base away lies a much larger clone, so this may be a sequencing read error. The genes are TRBV4-1 and TRBJ2-7; 7 bases agree with TRBD2. This CDR3 comprises 15 residues. CDR1 is MGHRA, CDR2 YSYEKL, per germline. The CDR3 sequence: CASSQEASGSYELYF. In nucleotides, the CDR3 is TGCGCCAGCAGCCAAGAGGCTAGCGGATCCTACGAGCTGTACTTC.

The gene calls are TRBV6-5 and TRBJ2-1, with TRBD2 as a possible D gene (5 bases). This CDR3 comprises 16 residues. CDR1 MNHEY and CDR2 SVGAGI come from the germline V gene. Trimming removed 0 bases from V and 6 bases from J, with 15 bases in between. In nucleotides, the CDR3 is TGTGCCAGCAGTTACTCGACTACCGGCGTGTTCAATGAGCAGTTCTTC. Its protein is CASSYSTTGVFNEQFF.